This T cell receptor (beta chain) was observed in a study of cytomegalovirus exposure and HLA in healthy donors. Amplification used 60 Vbeta primers and 13 Jbeta primers. Profiling relied on immunoSEQ multiplex PCR, and the TCRdb table lists in-frame clones only, not all of them. The sample has under 150,000 clones, around 80% seen once. Germline V gene data show CDR1 as MDHEN and CDR2 as SYDVKM. V was clipped by 7 bases and J by 6 bases, with 18 bases between them. This CDR3 comprises 14 residues. This clone was counted between two and nine times. The V call is TRBV28, the J call TRBJ1-1; D remains unclear. This clonotype originated in a woman aged 50 to 65 in good health and CMV-seropositive. The specimen was PBMCs. The CDR3 DNA sequence: TGTGCCAGCAAGGTGGCAGGAGGAATTGCTGAAGCTTTCTTT. Protein product: CASKVAGGIAEAFF. The full variable domain, its missing parts supplied by reference TRBV28 and TRBJ1-1, is DVKVTQSSRYLVKRTGEKVFLECVQDMDHENMFWYRQDPGLGLRLIYFSYDVKMKEKGDIPEGYSVSREKKERFSLILESASTNQTSMYLCASKVAGGIAEAFFGQGTRLTVV.